This T cell receptor (beta chain) is from a study of T cells after posttransplantation cyclophosphamide. Study-wide findings and caveats: TRB overlap between skin or GI tissue T cells and blood was limited.

The CDR3 is 17 amino acids. Germline V CDR1 and CDR2: MNHEY, SMNVEV (reference sequence). Trimming pared 5 bases from V and 2 bases from J, leaving 18 bases between. This clone was counted ten times or more. Its matching antigen is unknown. Sequencing used immunoSEQ multiplex PCR; TCRdb keeps in-frame clones, though not all of them. There are some 43,000 clones in the sample, none observed a single time. The chain carries TRBV27 and TRBJ1-4; D unresolved. Input material: PBMCs. The receptor's source is a man aged 35-49 years in good health, CMV-negative, and a related stem cell transplant donor. The DNA of the CDR3 is TGTGCCAGCAGTCCAGCGCCCTCCCCTCCGACTAATGAAAAACTGTTTTTT. This codes for CASSPAPSPPTNEKLFF.